The present T cell receptor beta chain was sequenced within a study of regulatory T cells in long-lasting Graves disease. General study points: Relative to newly diagnosed Graves' patients, persistent ones had lower TCR diversity. Because few samples were included, accuracy may have been lower.

The time point denotes: persistent/refractory GD, antithyroid drugs over 5 years with positive TRAb. Making the TCR library involved RNA that had been extracted from PBMCs. This clonotype was found many times. Its target is not known. Arm-PCR of CDR3 regions with iRepertoire HTBI primers generated TCR beta libraries. TCRdb fed the multiplex PCR reads into MiXCR, producing one record per CDR3 protein. The data contain a few hundred thousand distinct CDR3 sequences, 20% to 25% of them seen just once; the ten biggest clones take up around 24%. Looked up from germline, CDR1 is MDHEN and CDR2 is SYDVKM. Trimming pared 5 bases from V and 7 bases from J, leaving 14 bases between. The CDR3 sequence is 14 residues long.

Here the sequenced sample was peripheral blood mononuclear cells (PBMCs), taken when the disease was refractory, from a patient treated with antithyroid drugs. The chain combines TRBV28 with TRBJ1-4, with D maybe TRBD1 (5 bases). The source of this sequence is a female donor with Graves disease. Written as DNA, the CDR3 is TGTGCCAGCAGTCGACCCCGACAGACTGAAAAACTGTTTTTT. Amino acid sequence: CASSRPRQTEKLFF.